Listed below are T cell receptor beta chains from one sample, sequenced in a study of blood T cell repertoires in COVID-19. Produced via immunoSEQ multiplex PCR; TCRdb's table is partial and in-frame only. The sample has roughly 150,000 clones; roughly 88% are singletons. The source material was PBMCs or T cells enriched from blood (not recorded which). All receptors come from a man aged 65 to 85 who had been exposed to COVID-19. CDR3s include the opening cysteine and the closing phenylalanine or tryptophan.

j_gene,v_gene,CDR3aa
TRBJ2-1,TRBV3-1/TRBV3-2,CASSQALGLAPSNEQFF
TRBJ2-7,TRBV9,CASSVEGDGSSGYEQYF
TRBJ1-6,TRBV4-3,CASRSGTDNSPLHF
TRBJ2-7,TRBV6-4,CASSIGVGNYEQYF
TRBJ1-5,TRBV15,CATSRGQLYSNQPQHF
TRBJ2-7,TRBV19,CASSNPSGSQPYEQYF
TRBJ1-6,TRBV4-1,CASSFESSGTIWNSPLHF
TRBJ1-1,TRBV6-5,CASDPGTGVFTEAFF
TRBJ2-7,TRBV29-1,CSVGGQLYEQYF
TRBJ1-2,TRBV4-2,CASSQDKGRGYGYTF
TRBJ1-1,TRBV15,CATRTGGQTGTEAFF
TRBJ1-2,TRBV20-1,CSARSLYGYTF
TRBJ2-3,TRBV6-5,CASSYSSGSFADTQYF
TRBJ2-7,TRBV28,CASSTSDSYEQYF